The 6 T cell receptor beta chains reported below all come from one sample, sequenced in a study of blood T cell repertoires in COVID-19. Profiled with immunoSEQ multiplex PCR; TCRdb holds only in-frame clones, not every one. The table has some 76,000 clones, roughly 89% seen once. Sequenced input: peripheral blood. These receptors were collected from a man aged 60-69 years with acute or convalescent COVID-19.

The chain couples TRBV18 to TRBJ2-2, with D uncertain. Between the trimmed V and J ends, which lost 3 bases and 4 bases, there was a span of 3 bases. Germline loops: CDR1 KGHSH, CDR2 LQKENI. The CDR3 sequence is 12 residues long. This chain's CDR3 is CASSPITGELFF. CDR3 in DNA: TGTGCCAGCTCACCTATCACCGGGGAGCTGTTTTTT.

The chain joins TRBV24-1 to TRBJ1-2; 11 nucleotides align to TRBD1. V was pared by 5 bases and J by 8 bases, with 12 bases of the junction left unmatched. This CDR3 is 16 amino acids long. Germline V CDR1 and CDR2: KGHDR, SFDVKD. The CDR3 DNA sequence: TGTGCCACCAGTGGGCTAATAGCGGGACAGGGGGACGGCTACACCTTC. It encodes CATSGLIAGQGDGYTF.

This clone has more than one count but fewer than ten. The rearrangement joins TRBV6-4 to TRBJ1-6; perhaps TRBD1 as D (5 bases). Germline CDR1 MRHNA, CDR2 SNTAGT. This CDR3 has 15 residues. Trimming stripped 5 bases from V and 0 bases from J, with 8 bases between. The CDR3 sequence: CASSRQSSYNSPLHF. DNA for the CDR3: TGTGCCAGCAGTCGACAGAGCTCCTATAATTCACCCCTCCACTTT.

The chain carries TRBV18 and TRBJ1-1; TRBD1 aligns across 9 bases. The ends lost 5 bases at V and 4 bases at J; junction bases unmatched: 8. CDR3 length equals 15 residues. Germline CDR1 reads KGHSH; CDR2 reads LQKENI. The CDR3 spells CASSGPGQGATEAFF. In nucleotides, the CDR3 is TGTGCCAGCTCAGGTCCGGGACAGGGTGCCACTGAAGCTTTCTTT. Full variable domain (missing parts from reference TRBV18 and TRBJ1-1): NAGVMQNPRHLVRRRGQEARLRCSPMKGHSHVYWYRQLPEEGLKFMVYLQKENIIDESGMPKERFSAEFPKEGPSILRIQQVVRGDSAAYFCASSGPGQGATEAFFGQGTRLTVV.

The V call is TRBV7-9, the J call TRBJ1-4, with D hard to call. This CDR3 is built from 13 residues. V gave up 3 bases and J gave up 5 bases, with 7 bases separating them. CDR1 is SEHNR, CDR2 FQNEAQ, per germline (reference sequence). The chain's CDR3 is CASSFGGNEKLFF. The CDR3, as DNA: TGTGCCAGCAGCTTCGGCGGGAATGAAAAACTGTTTTTT.

This chain's CDR3 is CASSGVGGSTDTQYF. CDR3 DNA: TGTGCCAGCAGTGGGGTAGGGGGCTCCACAGATACGCAGTATTTT. The chain is built from TRBV2 and TRBJ2-3; 7 bases line up with TRBD1. The V and J ends lost 4 bases and 2 bases, in that order; junction bases with no gene match: 6. This CDR3 has 15 amino acids. CDR1 and CDR2 (germline): SNHLY, FYNNEI.